What follows is one TCR beta chain and its context. The antigen is not known. Deletions cut 3 bases from V and 4 bases from J, with 9 bases between. The CDR3 covers 13 residues. Germline CDR1 MNHEY, CDR2 SVGAGI. Only in-frame clones appear in the TCRdb table, and some are missing; sequencing was by immunoSEQ multiplex PCR. The top ten clones hold more than 8% of a sample with 75,000 to 95,000 clones, 80% to 90% of them seen once. The data were taken from a study of OX40 agonist ivuxolimab in advanced cancers. Study-wide background: Ivuxolimab, which is an agonistic anti-OX40 (CD134) antibody, was administered to the patients. Whole-study findings and limits: Expanded peripheral T cells had an undetermined antigen specificity.

Autoimmune disease history or systemic immunosuppression led to patient exclusion. Sequencing used CD4+ or CD8+ T cells sorted from blood, obtained in a trial of the OX40 agonist ivuxolimab. This TCR was sampled from an adult with an advanced solid tumor such as melanoma, head and neck, liver or kidney cancer. The chain is built from TRBV6-5 and TRBJ1-1; D is unclear. The CDR3 loop is CASSYDQTTEAFF. CDR3 nucleotides: TGTGCCAGCAGTTATGATCAAACCACTGAAGCTTTCTTT.